Described below is a single T cell receptor (beta chain) sequence and its context. Its target is not known. The sample is drawn from a study of T and B cells in COVID-19 patients. Study details: Nine tenths of the roughly 20 active-infection patients had comorbidities associated with unfavorable COVID-19 outcome.

Trimming removed 5 bases from V and 7 bases from J, with 18 bases in between. CDR3 size: 16 residues. General observations from the study: Exclusive to the recovered cohort were thousands of TCR clusters, around 31 of them with low generation probability. Patients with COVID-19 reportedly showed strongly skewed T cell receptor beta variable and joining gene usage.

BIOMED2 TRB-A/B primer pools were used in multiplex TRB PCR. TCRdb analysed the multiplex PCR reads with MiXCR anew, one entry per CDR3 protein. Of over 5,500 distinct CDR3 sequences listed, 22% are singletons. Each TRB amplification used roughly 230-550 ng of genomic DNA from blood. The source is a human donor who had recovered from COVID-19. The chain combines TRBV12-3 or TRBV12-4 with TRBJ1-6; tentative D call: TRBD1 (5 bases). Sequencing used blood. The CDR3 nucleotides are TGTGCCAGCAGTGTTCTCTGGGGGTTCGAGAATTCACCCCTCCACTTT. The encoded protein is CASSVLWGFENSPLHF.